This entry lists 20 T cell receptor beta chains sequenced from one sample in a study of shared clonotypes between healthy human individuals. Profiling relied on immunoSEQ multiplex PCR, and the TCRdb table lists in-frame clones only, not all of them. The sample records some 2.3 million clones, 80% to 95% being singletons. The source material was naive CD4+ T cells from PBMCs. Subset reported: CD45RA+ positively selected. The receptors come from a man in his late teens or twenties in good health. Some clones in this sample may be carry-over from other donors' samples.

The chain is built from TRBV11-2 and TRBJ1-2; D uncertain. V was shortened by 5 bases and J by 4 bases, with 14 bases between the two germline ends. The CDR3 covers 14 residues. The germline CDR1 and CDR2 sequences are SGHAT and FQNNGV. The CDR3 sequence: CASSLEGSFYGYTF. CDR3 DNA: TGTGCCAGCAGCCTCGAGGGCAGCTTCTATGGCTACACCTTC.

Concerning this clone itself: Other DNA sequences in this specimen translate into the identical CDR3. The chain employs TRBV9 and TRBJ2-5, with 9 positions matching TRBD2. After removal of 0 bases from V and 0 bases from J, the junction contained 0 bases not matched to a gene. CDR1 and CDR2 (germline): SGDLS, YYNGEE. This CDR3 is built from 15 residues. CDR3 sequence reads: CASSVGGRDQETQYF. CDR3 DNA sequence: TGTGCCAGCAGCGTAGGCGGGAGGGACCAAGAGACCCAGTACTTC.

The gene calls are TRBV7-2 and TRBJ1-2, with 9 bases identical to TRBD1. This CDR3 has 15 residues. V dropped 5 bases and J dropped 6; count of bases not matched to a gene: 10. Germline values: CDR1 SGHTA, CDR2 FQGNSA. The CDR3 loop reads CASSVAGTGLNGYTF. As DNA, the CDR3 is TGTGCCAGCAGCGTCGCCGGGACAGGGCTAAATGGCTACACCTTC.

This clone was observed a single time. The chain carries TRBV4-2 and TRBJ1-3, with a weak D call TRBD1 (6 bases). The CDR3 is 15 amino acids. Germline CDR1 LGHNA, CDR2 YNFKEQ. V was cut by 3 bases and J by 0 bases, with 9 bases left in between. The CDR3 reads CASSHPGVSGNTIYF. The CDR3 DNA reads TGTGCCAGCAGCCACCCAGGGGTCTCTGGAAACACCATATATTTT.

The chain carries TRBV5-5 and TRBJ1-2; D is unclear. The CDR3 is 12 residues long. Germline loops: CDR1 SGHKS, CDR2 YYEKEE (reference sequence). Deletions cut 2 bases from V and 4 bases from J, with 6 bases between. CDR3 coding DNA: TGTGCCAGCAGCTTAAATGGCTATGGCTACACCTTC. Encoded protein: CASSLNGYGYTF.

On this clone itself: The same CDR3 also results from other DNA sequences found in this sample. This rearrangement joins TRBV7-3 to TRBJ2-1; 8 positions agree with TRBD2. Germline trimming cut 0 bases from V and 0 bases from J; bases unmatched to any gene: 1. Germline CDR1 is SGHTA and CDR2 is FQGTGA. This CDR3 has 16 amino acids. Here the CDR3 reads CASSLTAGGSYNEQFF. The CDR3 bases are TGTGCCAGCAGCTTAACGGCGGGGGGCTCCTACAATGAGCAGTTCTTC.

In this sample, this clone turned up once. This rearrangement joins TRBV19 to TRBJ1-2; perhaps TRBD1 as D (6 bases). The length of the CDR3 is 13 residues. Trimming removed 10 bases at V and 2 bases at J, with 14 bases between. Germline CDR1 and CDR2: LNHDA and SQIVND (reference sequence). CDR3 loop: CATKKGENYGYTF. The CDR3 nucleotides are TGTGCCACCAAAAAGGGGGAAAACTATGGCTACACCTTC.

The chain links TRBV19 to TRBJ1-1; unclear D gene. The germline V gene encodes CDR1 LNHDA and CDR2 SQIVND (reference sequence). This CDR3 comprises 11 residues. DNA for the CDR3: TGTGCTTCCAGGACCCTCGCTGAAGCTTTCTTT. This sequence encodes CASRTLAEAFF. The full variable domain, completed using reference TRBV19 and TRBJ1-1, is DGGITQSPKYLFRKEGQNVTLSCEQNLNHDAMYWYRQDPGQGLRLIYYSQIVNDFQKGDIAEGYSVSREKKESFPLTVTSAQKNPTAFYLCASRTLAEAFFGQGTRLTVV.

V gene TRBV4-2 combines with J gene TRBJ2-7, with 9 nucleotides matching TRBD2. The J segment lost 5 bases and the V segment lost 1 base, leaving 12 bases of the junction unmatched. The CDR3 extends over 17 amino acids. The germline gives CDR1 LGHNA, CDR2 YNFKEQ. Written as DNA, the CDR3 is TGTGCCAGCAGCCAAGTAGGATACGGCGGGAGGGCGGACGAGCAGTACTTC. Protein sequence: CASSQVGYGGRADEQYF.

The chain joins TRBV6-6 to TRBJ2-7; D is uncertain. Germline V gene sequence: CDR1 MNHNY, CDR2 SVGAGI (reference sequence). The V and J ends lost 6 bases and 0 bases respectively, with 12 bases between them. CDR3 length equals 14 residues. CDR3 loop: CASRHRLISYEQYF. The CDR3 region has the DNA TGTGCCAGCAGGCATAGGTTAATCTCCTACGAGCAGTACTTC.

The J gene is TRBJ2-3, the V gene TRBV29-1; D ambiguous. The germline gives CDR1 SQVTM, CDR2 ANQGSEA. CDR3 length: 17 amino acids. The V end lost 4 bases, the J end lost 2 bases, and 22 bases lay between the germline ends. CDR3 residues: CSVVPSWTVDITDTQYF. The CDR3 region has the DNA TGCAGCGTTGTACCGTCTTGGACGGTCGATATCACAGATACGCAGTATTTT.

The genes are TRBV5-1 and TRBJ2-1, with D unclear. The V end lost 2 bases, the J end lost 3 bases, and 12 bases lay between the germline ends. The CDR3 contains 15 residues. Germline CDR1 SGHRS, CDR2 YFSETQ. CDR3 in DNA: TGCGCCAGCAGCTTAGGGCAGGCCGACTACAATGAGCAGTTCTTC. Encoded protein: CASSLGQADYNEQFF.

The V gene is TRBV9, the J gene TRBJ2-1; D not certain. CDR3 length equals 15 residues. Germline V gives CDR1 SGDLS, CDR2 YYNGEE. Trimming left V 1 base short and J 2 bases short, with 10 bases between. CDR3 bases: TGTGCCAGCAGCGTATCCAGCGTGGCCTACAATGAGCAGTTCTTC. This translates into CASSVSSVAYNEQFF.

As for this clone: Additional DNA sequences in this sample encode the identical CDR3. The V call is TRBV5-1, the J call TRBJ2-7; TRBD1 matches 8 bases. The V segment lost 0 bases and the J segment 2 bases; nucleotides outside the gene matches: 1. CDR3 length: 14 residues. Per germline, CDR1 SGHRS and CDR2 YFSETQ. In nucleotides, the CDR3 is TGCGCCAGCAGCTTGGAGGACAGGGCCTACGAGCAGTACTTC. Translated: CASSLEDRAYEQYF.

This rearrangement joins TRBV28 to TRBJ2-7; D is ambiguous. The germline gives CDR1 MDHEN, CDR2 SYDVKM. This CDR3 contains 11 residues. The V gene lost 8 bases and the J gene lost 8 bases, with 13 bases spanning the gap. The CDR3 sequence is CASGSHSQQYF. The CDR3 DNA reads as TGTGCCAGCGGATCCCATTCCCAGCAGTACTTC.

This chain joins TRBV19 and TRBJ2-6, with a weak D call TRBD1 (6 bases). Trimming left V 7 bases short and J 2 bases short, with 12 bases between. CDR3 length: 15 amino acids. Germline V gene data show CDR1 as LNHDA and CDR2 as SQIVND (reference sequence). CDR3 DNA sequence: TGTGCCAGTACCAGGGCAGGGGCTGGGGCCAACGTCCTGACTTTC. Translating it yields CASTRAGAGANVLTF.

The chain has TRBV6-5 and TRBJ2-7, with 11 bases matching TRBD2. V lost 5 bases, J lost 4 bases, and 7 bases stayed unmatched. This CDR3 has 15 residues. Germline values: CDR1 MNHEY, CDR2 SVGAGI. The CDR3 region is CASSTPTSGTYEQYF. The CDR3 DNA follows: TGTGCCAGCAGTACCCCGACTAGCGGGACTTACGAGCAGTACTTC.

The V gene is TRBV7-8, the J gene TRBJ2-7, with a tentative D call TRBD1 (6 bases). The CDR3 is 15 amino acids. V lost 5 bases and J 3 bases, leaving 17 bases between the germline ends. Germline V gene data show CDR1 as SGHVS and CDR2 as FQNEAQ. CDR3 residues: CASSAGTPTLYEQYF. The CDR3 nucleotides are TGTGCCAGCAGCGCCGGGACACCCACCCTCTACGAGCAGTACTTC.

This chain connects TRBV6-6 to TRBJ2-5, with TRBD2 identical over 7 bases. CDR1 MNHNY and CDR2 SVGAGI come from the germline V gene (reference sequence). The CDR3 is 14 residues long. V dropped 3 bases and J dropped 6; count of bases not matched to a gene: 7. The CDR3 spells CASSYSDGRKTQYF. CDR3 DNA: TGTGCCAGCAGTTATTCCGACGGGAGGAAGACCCAGTACTTC.

J is TRBJ2-1 and V is TRBV5-1; the D gene is possibly TRBD2 (5 bases). The length of the CDR3 is 14 residues. The germline CDR1 and CDR2 sequences are SGHRS and YFSETQ. With 0 bases removed from V and 10 bases from J, the gap between germline ends came to 14 bases. The CDR3 here is CASSLALASSEQFF. The CDR3 bases are TGCGCCAGCAGCTTGGCGCTAGCATCTTCGGAGCAGTTCTTC.